This is a list of T cell receptor beta chains from one sample in a study of beta chain features in type 1 diabetes. Sequencing used immunoSEQ multiplex PCR; TCRdb keeps in-frame clones, though not all of them. The sample contains 900,000 or so clones, roughly 17% of which appear only once. Material: naive CD4+ T cells from blood. These receptors originate from a woman in her late teens or twenties in good health. CDR3s include the opening cysteine and the closing phenylalanine or tryptophan. A D gene is named only where the DNA matches it firmly. Clone sizes are given selectively: once, few, many, or a class where the clone is expanded.

CASSYSFQTQYF	TGTGCCAGCAGTTACTCTTTCCAGACCCAGTACTTC	TRBV6-6	TRBJ2-5	few	-
CASSLERLPTYEQYF	TGTGCCAGCAGCTTAGAGCGGCTACCCACCTACGAGCAGTACTTC	TRBV7-2	TRBJ2-7	few	-
CASSPRLAGEFTDTQYF	TGTGCCAGCAGCCCGAGACTAGCGGGAGAGTTCACAGATACGCAGTATTTT	TRBV7-2	TRBJ2-3	few	TRBD2
CASSQGRDSGNTIYF	TGCGCCAGCAGCCAAGGCCGGGACAGCGGAAACACCATATATTTT	TRBV4-1	TRBJ1-3	-	TRBD1
CASSPSINEQFF	TGTGCCAGCTCACCATCGATCAATGAGCAGTTCTTC	TRBV18	TRBJ2-1	few	-
CASSILGDEETQYF	TGTGCCAGTAGTATCTTAGGGGATGAAGAGACCCAGTACTTC	TRBV19	TRBJ2-5	-	-
CASSGGRAGTQYF	TGTGCCAGCAGCGGAGGGAGGGCAGGGACCCAGTACTTC	TRBV7-2	TRBJ2-5	few	TRBD2
CASSQGDYPDTQYF	TGCGCCAGCAGCCAAGGGGACTACCCAGATACGCAGTATTTT	TRBV4-1	TRBJ2-3	-	TRBD2
CASSLGATDQPQHF	TGTGCCAGCAGTCTCGGGGCTACAGATCAGCCCCAGCATTTT	TRBV27	TRBJ1-5	-	-
CASKGLAYDNEQFF	TGTGCCAGCAAGGGACTAGCGTACGACAATGAGCAGTTCTTC	TRBV2	TRBJ2-1	few	TRBD2
CASSGVAPATNEKLFF	TGTGCCAGCAGTGGAGTTGCACCAGCAACTAATGAAAAACTGTTTTTT	TRBV2	TRBJ1-4	-	-
CASSSSGTSAYEQYF	TGCGCCAGCAGCTCATCCGGGACTAGCGCCTACGAGCAGTACTTC	TRBV5-1	TRBJ2-7	few	TRBD2
CASSHRGEKLFF	TGCGCCAGCAGCCACAGAGGGGAAAAACTGTTTTTT	TRBV4-3	TRBJ1-4	-	-
CASSEGQGDHEQFF	TGTGCCAGCAGTGAGGGACAGGGGGACCATGAGCAGTTCTTC	TRBV25-1	TRBJ2-1	-	TRBD1
CASSVTPGANVLTF	TGTGCCAGCAGCGTAACCCCCGGGGCCAACGTCCTGACTTTC	TRBV9	TRBJ2-6	few	-
CSVAFGLAGNYNEQFF	TGCAGCGTTGCATTCGGACTAGCGGGGAACTACAATGAGCAGTTCTTC	TRBV29-1	TRBJ2-1	-	TRBD2
CASSLSRASNEQFF	TGTGCCAGCAGTTTATCAAGGGCGTCCAATGAGCAGTTCTTC	TRBV27	TRBJ2-1	-	-
CASSDLRGNTGELFF	TGTGCCAGCAGCGATTTGAGGGGTAACACCGGGGAGCTGTTTTTT	TRBV11-2	TRBJ2-2	-	-
CASSRPPGLAGSGELFF	TGTGCCAGCAGCCGTCCACCGGGACTAGCGGGTTCCGGGGAGCTGTTTTTT	TRBV28	TRBJ2-2	few	TRBD2
CASSEYAPHNSPLHF	TGTGCCAGCAGTGAATATGCACCTCATAATTCACCCCTCCACTTT	TRBV25-1	TRBJ1-6	-	-
CASSLLAGGYEQYF	TGTGCCAGTAGTCTATTAGCGGGAGGTTACGAGCAGTACTTC	TRBV19	TRBJ2-7	-	TRBD2
CASSRNGASGTYEQYF	TGTGCCAGCAGCCGAAACGGCGCTAGCGGGACCTACGAGCAGTACTTC	TRBV5-8	TRBJ2-7	-	TRBD2
CATRSYNEQFF	TGTGCCACTCGCTCCTACAATGAGCAGTTCTTC	TRBV6-6	TRBJ2-1	-	-
CASSLFQVVEQFF	TGTGCCAGCAGCCTATTTCAGGTAGTTGAGCAGTTCTTC	TRBV5-6	TRBJ2-1	few	-
CSASGGRGAFF	TGCAGTGCTAGTGGGGGAAGAGGAGCTTTCTTT	TRBV20-1	TRBJ1-1	few	-
CASSDPRGPNQPQHF	TGTGCCAGCAGTGACCCCAGGGGTCCCAATCAGCCCCAGCATTTT	TRBV2	TRBJ1-5	-	-
CASSLLERGEQFF	TGTGCCAGCAGTTTATTGGAGAGGGGAGAGCAGTTCTTC	TRBV27	TRBJ2-1	few	-
CASSFGQGPTGELFF	TGTGCCAGCAGCTTCGGACAGGGACCCACCGGGGAGCTGTTTTTT	TRBV7-3	TRBJ2-2	-	TRBD1
CASSSWPRPTDTQYF	TGTGCCAGCAGTTCTTGGCCCCGGCCTACGGATACGCAGTATTTT	TRBV6-6	TRBJ2-3	-	-
CASSRDRTNYGYTF	TGTGCCAGCTCACGGGACAGAACAAACTATGGCTACACCTTC	TRBV18	TRBJ1-2	few	TRBD1
CASREASGPWETQYF	TGTGCCAGCAGGGAAGCTAGCGGGCCATGGGAGACCCAGTACTTC	TRBV28	TRBJ2-5	-	TRBD2
CASSSVNRGVGTQYF	TGTGCCAGCAGCTCTGTAAACAGGGGAGTGGGGACCCAGTACTTC	TRBV7-2	TRBJ2-5	-	TRBD1
CASSQAGQAAQF	TGCGCCAGCAGCCAAGCCGGACAGGCGGCCCAGTTT	TRBV4-1	TRBJ1-4	-	TRBD1
CASSFWSGELFF	TGTGCCAGCAGTTTTTGGTCCGGGGAGCTGTTTTTT	TRBV27	TRBJ2-2	-	-
CASSLGGARGPTRTQYF	TGTGCCAGCAGCTTAGGCGGGGCCAGGGGGCCGACGAGGACCCAGTACTTC	TRBV7-2	TRBJ2-5	-	TRBD1
CASSLRSGRNTDTQYF	TGTGCCAGCAGCCTACGGAGCGGGAGGAACACAGATACGCAGTATTTT	TRBV5-6	TRBJ2-3	-	TRBD2
CASSPTGGTDTQYF	TGTGCCAGCAGCCCGACAGGTGGAACAGATACGCAGTATTTT	TRBV7-3	TRBJ2-3	-	-
CASSFYRGLPGTDTQYF	TGTGCCAGCAGCTTCTACCGCGGGCTTCCTGGCACAGATACGCAGTATTTT	TRBV5-6	TRBJ2-3	-	-
CASSGTRYADTQYF	TGTGCCAGCAGTGGGACTAGATACGCAGATACGCAGTATTTT	TRBV6-5	TRBJ2-3	few	TRBD2
CASSLQRTNIQYF	TGTGCCAGCAGCTTGCAACGGACCAACATTCAGTACTTC	TRBV7-8	TRBJ2-4	few	-
CASSPGLAFYEQYF	TGTGCCAGCAGCCCAGGACTAGCTTTCTACGAGCAGTACTTC	TRBV7-2	TRBJ2-7	-	TRBD2
CASSPTGTSVNEQFF	TGTGCCAGCTCACCCACCGGGACTAGCGTCAATGAGCAGTTCTTC	TRBV18	TRBJ2-1	few	TRBD2
CASSTGQTISQETQYF	TGTGCCAGCAGTACGGGACAGACGATCTCCCAAGAGACCCAGTACTTC	TRBV6-6	TRBJ2-5	few	TRBD1
CASSLVGASKVYQETQYF	TGTGCCAGCAGCTTAGTGGGTGCTAGCAAGGTGTACCAAGAGACCCAGTACTTC	TRBV7-9	TRBJ2-5	-	-
CASGVEGTDTQYF	TGTGCCAGCGGGGTAGAAGGCACAGATACGCAGTATTTT	TRBV2	TRBJ2-3	few	-
CASSLTGPGVGGELFF	TGTGCCAGCAGTTTAACAGGGCCAGGGGTCGGCGGGGAGCTGTTTTTT	TRBV27	TRBJ2-2	-	-